This TCR beta chain derives from a study of low-dose radiotherapy and immunotherapy resistance in tumors. Study-level background: Nivolumab was given to patients as a 240 mg flat dose every two weeks, and ipilimumab at 1 mg/kg every six weeks. Both were delivered intravenously. Daily intake of oral aspirin 300 mg by patients lasted four cycles and began on cycle 1 day 1. First-strand cDNA relied on TRAV- and TRBV-specific primers spanning alpha and beta chains.

As for time point: after trial treatment. Treatment of the sample: LDRT plus nivolumab, ipilimumab, low-dose cyclophosphamide and aspirin (RACIN trial). This clonotype was seen repeatedly, ten times or more. CDR3 length: 13 residues. Trimming left V 3 bases short and J 6 bases short, with 10 bases between. CDR1 is MDHEN and CDR2 is SYDVKM in the germline V gene. It was with a constant-region primer and a V-primer adapter that TCRs were amplified over approximately 20 PCR cycles. In vitro transcription served to amplify the isolated mRNA. TCRdb passed the reads through MiXCR, listing each CDR3 protein once. The top ten clones hold 7% to 10% of a sample with approximately 52,000 distinct CDR3 sequences, roughly 31% of them seen once.

The receptor was isolated from a male donor with rectosigmoid adenocarcinoma. The chain links TRBV28 to TRBJ2-3; unclear D gene. The sample in question was PBMCs, obtained after low-dose radiotherapy plus immunotherapy. CDR3: CASSLGGRDTQYF. The CDR3 DNA reads TGTGCCAGCAGTTTGGGCGGAAGGGATACGCAGTATTTT.